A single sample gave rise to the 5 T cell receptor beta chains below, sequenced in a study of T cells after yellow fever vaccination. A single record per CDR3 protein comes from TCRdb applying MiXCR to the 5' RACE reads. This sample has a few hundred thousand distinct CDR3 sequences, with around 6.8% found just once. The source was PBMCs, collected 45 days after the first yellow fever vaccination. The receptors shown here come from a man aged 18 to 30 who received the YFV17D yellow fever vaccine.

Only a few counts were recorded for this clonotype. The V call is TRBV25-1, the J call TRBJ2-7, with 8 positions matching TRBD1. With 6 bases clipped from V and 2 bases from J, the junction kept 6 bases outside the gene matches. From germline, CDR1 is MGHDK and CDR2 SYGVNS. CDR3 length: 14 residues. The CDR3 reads CASRATGQAYEQYF. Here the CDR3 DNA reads TGTGCCAGCAGGGCCACGGGACAGGCCTACGAGCAGTACTTC.

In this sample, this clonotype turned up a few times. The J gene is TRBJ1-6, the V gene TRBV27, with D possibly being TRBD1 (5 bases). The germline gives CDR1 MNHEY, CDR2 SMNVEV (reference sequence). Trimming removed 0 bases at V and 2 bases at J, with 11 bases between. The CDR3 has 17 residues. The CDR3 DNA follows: TGTGCCAGCAGTTTATCCCGGGGACCGCCCTATAATTCACCCCTCCACTTT. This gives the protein CASSLSRGPPYNSPLHF.

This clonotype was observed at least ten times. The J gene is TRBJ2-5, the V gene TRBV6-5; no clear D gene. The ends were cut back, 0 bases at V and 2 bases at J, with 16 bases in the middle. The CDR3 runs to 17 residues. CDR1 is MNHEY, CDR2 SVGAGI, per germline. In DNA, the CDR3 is TGTGCCAGCAGTTACTCGAAAGATCCCAGAAAACAAGAGACCCAGTACTTC. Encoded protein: CASSYSKDPRKQETQYF.

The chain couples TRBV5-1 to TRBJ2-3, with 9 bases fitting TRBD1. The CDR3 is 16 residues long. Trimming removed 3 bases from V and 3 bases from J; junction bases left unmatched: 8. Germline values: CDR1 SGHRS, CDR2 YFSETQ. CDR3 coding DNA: TGCGCCAGCAGCTCACCGACAGGGGGTAGAACAGATACGCAGTATTTT. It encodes CASSSPTGGRTDTQYF. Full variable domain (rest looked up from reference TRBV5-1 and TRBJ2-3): KAGVTQTPRYLIKTRGQQVTLSCSPISGHRSVSWYQQTPGQGLQFLFEYFSETQRNKGNFPGRFSGRQFSNSRSEMNVSTLELGDSALYLCASSSPTGGRTDTQYFGPGTRLTVL.

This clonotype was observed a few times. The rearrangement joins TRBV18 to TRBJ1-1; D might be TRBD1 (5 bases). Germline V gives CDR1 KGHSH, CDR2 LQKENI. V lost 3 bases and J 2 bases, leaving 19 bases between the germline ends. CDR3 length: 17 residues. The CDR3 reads CASSPRDGLIGNTEAFF. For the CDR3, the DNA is TGTGCCAGCTCACCCCGGGACGGACTCATCGGAAACACTGAAGCTTTCTTT.